This record covers a single T cell receptor (beta chain). Using its own MiXCR run on the 5' RACE reads, TCRdb lists one record per CDR3 protein. The sample lists 150,000 to 200,000 distinct CDR3 sequences; more than 12% were seen once. The entry originates in a study of T-cell memory formation after mild COVID-19. With 3 bases removed from V and 6 bases from J, the gap between germline ends came to 16 bases. CDR1 and CDR2 from the germline V gene are SGDLS and YYNGEE. This CDR3 contains 14 residues. This chain links TRBV9 with TRBJ2-7; the D call may be TRBD1 or TRBD2 (6 bases each). This receptor was obtained from an adult woman who had mild COVID-19 (a few samples of this study predate the infection). Cell type and time point are not known. Sequencing used PBMCs or a T cell subset sorted from them (not recorded which). CDR3 coding DNA: TGTGCCAGCAGCGCCCCCAGTTCGGGGGCCGAGCAGTACTTC. Amino acids: CASSAPSSGAEQYF.